A selection of T cell receptor beta chains follows, all from one sample in a study of blood T cells in healthy people across ages. TCRdb reprocessed the 5' RACE reads via MiXCR and lists one record per CDR3 protein. This sample carries over 700,000 distinct CDR3 sequences, roughly 25% of them seen once, and the ten largest clones take more than 8.5%. These data were likewise used in another study, on T cells of mothers and their children.

Sample: blood. These TCRs come from a boy between 10 and 17 years old in good health. The CDR3 runs from the conserved cysteine through the conserved F or W.

cdr3_length v_call cdr3_aa
16 TRBV10-3 CAISESLRQLPYEQYF
14 TRBV6-2/TRBV6-3 CASSNGQRNEKLFF
16 TRBV6-6 CASSYESGRAWETQYF
15 TRBV7-3 CASSSPGTTQETQYF
14 TRBV28 CASSLQANTGELFF
14 TRBV7-2 CASSRNPSTDTQYF
12 TRBV12-3/TRBV12-4 CATGPRIHIQYF
15 TRBV4-2 CASSQRGQGNTEAFF
13 TRBV10-3 CAISDTGNTEAFF
13 TRBV6-1 CASRPGSVETQYF
13 TRBV25-1 CASSEYRAWGYTF
14 TRBV20-1 CSAPLAGGLNEQFF
14 TRBV29-1 CSVEGDVSSWKTFF
17 TRBV28 CASSLPEGDLAKNIQYF
17 TRBV7-6 CANSRPDDRGRTDTQYF
15 TRBV3-1 CASSQVYGIQETQYF
16 TRBV7-9 CTSSLESGTGDNGYTF
13 TRBV6-2/TRBV6-3 CASSSRTPYEQYF